Listed below are T cell receptor beta chains from one sample, sequenced in a study of control samples from healthy donors and cancer patients. The method was immunoSEQ multiplex PCR; TCRdb's version includes in-frame clones alone and lacks a portion of them. The sample contains approximately 12,000 clones, roughly 95% of which appear only once. The sequenced sample was PBMCs. The receptors here all came from a man aged 65-85 years with head and neck cancer. Each CDR3 is given with its conserved first and last residue. Each record gives: J gene, V gene, D gene, clone size, CDR3 protein, CDR3 DNA. D genes are given only for firm matches. The size field is filled for only some rows; it gives once, few, many or a size class.

j_gene: TRBJ2-7; v_gene: TRBV5-1; d_gene: TRBD1; abundance: -; CDR3aa: CASSLTTTGLGYEQYF; CDR3nt: TGCGCCAGCAGCTTAACCACGACAGGGTTGGGGTACGAGCAGTACTTC
j_gene: TRBJ2-5; v_gene: TRBV7-9; d_gene: TRBD2; abundance: -; CDR3aa: CAGTTSGSGETQYF; CDR3nt: TGTGCCGGTACTACTAGCGGGAGTGGGGAGACCCAGTACTTC
j_gene: TRBJ1-4; v_gene: TRBV2; d_gene: -; abundance: -; CDR3aa: CASSVGPNLTNEKLFF; CDR3nt: TGTGCCAGCAGTGTGGGGCCGAACCTTACTAATGAAAAACTGTTTTTT
j_gene: TRBJ2-5; v_gene: TRBV28; d_gene: TRBD2; abundance: -; CDR3aa: CASSPRLGSGRAPETQYF; CDR3nt: TGTGCCAGCAGTCCCCGGCTGGGGAGCGGGAGGGCCCCCGAGACCCAGTACTTC
j_gene: TRBJ1-1; v_gene: TRBV5-6; d_gene: -; abundance: -; CDR3aa: CASRSRDKNTEAFF; CDR3nt: TGTGCCAGCCGCTCTCGGGACAAGAACACTGAAGCTTTCTTT
j_gene: TRBJ1-5; v_gene: TRBV2; d_gene: -; abundance: -; CDR3aa: CATRAGSNQPQHF; CDR3nt: TGTGCCACCCGGGCGGGGAGCAATCAGCCCCAGCATTTT
j_gene: TRBJ1-5; v_gene: TRBV2; d_gene: -; abundance: -; CDR3aa: CASNQAGAGARQPQHF; CDR3nt: TGTGCCAGCAACCAGGCTGGGGCAGGGGCTCGGCAGCCCCAGCATTTT
j_gene: TRBJ2-7; v_gene: TRBV6-1; d_gene: -; abundance: -; CDR3aa: CASSEISLSYEQYF; CDR3nt: TGTGCCAGCAGTGAAATTTCCCTCTCCTACGAGCAGTACTTC
j_gene: TRBJ1-4; v_gene: TRBV19; d_gene: TRBD1; abundance: once; CDR3aa: CASSIGTGYREKLFF; CDR3nt: TGTGCCAGTAGTATAGGGACAGGGTACCGCGAAAAACTGTTTTTT
j_gene: TRBJ1-1; v_gene: TRBV19; d_gene: -; abundance: -; CDR3aa: CASMTDGTEAFF; CDR3nt: TGTGCCAGTATGACCGACGGCACTGAAGCTTTCTTT
j_gene: TRBJ2-3; v_gene: TRBV7-2; d_gene: -; abundance: -; CDR3aa: CASSLVTGTPNTQYF; CDR3nt: TGTGCCAGCAGCTTAGTTACCGGGACACCCAATACGCAGTATTTT
j_gene: TRBJ2-6; v_gene: TRBV28; d_gene: TRBD2; abundance: -; CDR3aa: CASSLIAGVGSGANVLTF; CDR3nt: TGTGCCAGCAGTCTTATAGCGGGAGTGGGGTCTGGGGCCAACGTCCTGACTTTC
j_gene: TRBJ1-1; v_gene: TRBV5-5; d_gene: -; abundance: once; CDR3aa: CASSTDGAGNTEAFF; CDR3nt: TGTGCCAGCAGCACAGACGGGGCAGGGAACACTGAAGCTTTCTTT
j_gene: TRBJ1-1; v_gene: TRBV10-2; d_gene: -; abundance: -; CDR3aa: CASSGGERRLNTEAFF; CDR3nt: TGCGCCAGCAGTGGGGGGGAAAGGAGATTAAACACTGAAGCTTTCTTT
j_gene: TRBJ1-4; v_gene: TRBV19; d_gene: -; abundance: -; CDR3aa: CASSMSLATNEKLFF; CDR3nt: TGTGCCAGTAGTATGTCGCTGGCAACTAATGAAAAACTGTTTTTT
j_gene: TRBJ1-5; v_gene: TRBV5-6; d_gene: TRBD1; abundance: -; CDR3aa: CASSLRGQGYQPQHF; CDR3nt: TGTGCCAGCAGCTTGCGAGGACAGGGTTATCAGCCCCAGCATTTT
j_gene: TRBJ1-5; v_gene: TRBV7-2; d_gene: -; abundance: -; CDR3aa: CASSPRQHNQPQHF; CDR3nt: TGTGCCAGCAGCCCCCGACAGCACAATCAGCCCCAGCATTTT
j_gene: TRBJ1-1; v_gene: TRBV7-9; d_gene: -; abundance: -; CDR3aa: CASSPSNRLNTEAFF; CDR3nt: TGTGCCAGCAGCCCTTCTAACAGGCTTAACACTGAAGCTTTCTTT
j_gene: TRBJ2-5; v_gene: TRBV7-9; d_gene: TRBD2; abundance: -; CDR3aa: CASSSQGGLAAETQYF; CDR3nt: TGTGCCAGCAGTTCCCAGGGGGGACTAGCAGCGGAGACCCAGTACTTC
j_gene: TRBJ2-3; v_gene: TRBV7-2; d_gene: -; abundance: few; CDR3aa: CASSLGRGGTDTQYF; CDR3nt: TGTGCCAGCAGCTTAGGGAGAGGGGGCACAGATACGCAGTATTTT
j_gene: TRBJ1-2; v_gene: TRBV7-2; d_gene: -; abundance: few; CDR3aa: CASSSGGGYGYTF; CDR3nt: TGTGCCAGCAGTAGCGGGGGGGGCTATGGCTACACCTTC
j_gene: TRBJ2-5; v_gene: TRBV5-1; d_gene: TRBD1; abundance: -; CDR3aa: CASSGDRVQETQYF; CDR3nt: TGCGCCAGCAGCGGCGACAGGGTCCAAGAGACCCAGTACTTC
j_gene: TRBJ2-1; v_gene: TRBV5-1; d_gene: TRBD2; abundance: -; CDR3aa: CASSFSGIRSYNEQFF; CDR3nt: TGCGCCAGCAGCTTTAGCGGGATCCGCTCCTACAATGAGCAGTTCTTC
j_gene: TRBJ1-6; v_gene: TRBV6-2/TRBV6-3; d_gene: -; abundance: -; CDR3aa: CASSYSAGEGPNSPLHF; CDR3nt: TGTGCCAGCAGTTACTCGGCAGGCGAAGGCCCTAATTCACCCCTCCACTTT
j_gene: TRBJ1-5; v_gene: TRBV25-1; d_gene: -; abundance: -; CDR3aa: CASSGAGDHQPQHF; CDR3nt: TGTGCCAGCAGTGGGGCAGGGGACCATCAGCCCCAGCATTTT
j_gene: TRBJ2-6; v_gene: TRBV4-1; d_gene: -; abundance: -; CDR3aa: CASRSPGRTTGANVLTF; CDR3nt: TGCGCCAGCAGGTCTCCGGGACGGACGACTGGGGCCAACGTCCTGACTTTC
j_gene: TRBJ1-6; v_gene: TRBV5-8; d_gene: -; abundance: -; CDR3aa: CASSLRGHSPLHF; CDR3nt: TGTGCCAGCAGCCTCCGGGGTCATTCACCCCTCCACTTT
j_gene: TRBJ1-2; v_gene: TRBV6-2/TRBV6-3; d_gene: -; abundance: -; CDR3aa: CASTPGPRANYGYTF; CDR3nt: TGTGCCAGCACCCCGGGACCGAGAGCTAACTATGGCTACACCTTC
j_gene: TRBJ1-6; v_gene: TRBV28; d_gene: -; abundance: -; CDR3aa: CASMGLDGGHNSPLHF; CDR3nt: TGTGCCAGCATGGGACTGGACGGGGGACATAATTCACCCCTCCACTTT
j_gene: TRBJ2-5; v_gene: TRBV2; d_gene: -; abundance: -; CDR3aa: CASSEAQETQYF; CDR3nt: TGTGCCAGCAGTGAGGCCCAAGAGACCCAGTACTTC
j_gene: TRBJ1-1; v_gene: TRBV6-5; d_gene: -; abundance: -; CDR3aa: CASKPRVNTEAFF; CDR3nt: TGTGCCAGCAAACCCAGGGTGAACACTGAAGCTTTCTTT
j_gene: TRBJ1-2; v_gene: TRBV28; d_gene: TRBD1; abundance: -; CDR3aa: CASTSQGQGYGYTF; CDR3nt: TGTGCCAGCACATCGCAGGGACAGGGATATGGCTACACCTTC
j_gene: TRBJ2-5; v_gene: TRBV10-3; d_gene: -; abundance: -; CDR3aa: CAISKREDKETQYF; CDR3nt: TGTGCCATCTCTAAGAGAGAGGATAAAGAGACCCAGTACTTC
j_gene: TRBJ2-5; v_gene: TRBV5-6; d_gene: TRBD1; abundance: -; CDR3aa: CASSRDRVWGAQYF; CDR3nt: TGTGCCAGCAGCCGGGACAGGGTTTGGGGGGCCCAGTACTTC
j_gene: TRBJ2-5; v_gene: TRBV5-1; d_gene: TRBD1; abundance: -; CDR3aa: CASSRWGQQETQYF; CDR3nt: TGCGCCAGCAGCAGATGGGGACAGCAAGAGACCCAGTACTTC
j_gene: TRBJ1-4; v_gene: TRBV12-2; d_gene: -; abundance: -; CDR3aa: CASRRGQRSEKLFF; CDR3nt: TGTGCAAGTCGCAGAGGACAGAGAAGTGAAAAACTGTTTTTT
j_gene: TRBJ1-1; v_gene: TRBV5-1; d_gene: -; abundance: -; CDR3aa: CASSFSWESTEAFF; CDR3nt: TGCGCCAGCAGCTTTAGTTGGGAGAGCACTGAAGCTTTCTTT
j_gene: TRBJ2-7; v_gene: TRBV28; d_gene: -; abundance: few; CDR3aa: CASTPSRGTRSYEQYF; CDR3nt: TGTGCCAGCACCCCCAGTCGTGGGACTCGCTCCTACGAGCAGTACTTC
j_gene: TRBJ1-2; v_gene: TRBV5-6; d_gene: -; abundance: -; CDR3aa: CASSLNPGDGYTF; CDR3nt: TGTGCCAGCAGCTTGAACCCAGGGGACGGCTACACCTTC
j_gene: TRBJ2-7; v_gene: TRBV28; d_gene: TRBD1; abundance: -; CDR3aa: CASSAGGYEQYF; CDR3nt: TGTGCCAGCAGTGCAGGGGGCTACGAGCAGTACTTC
j_gene: TRBJ2-3; v_gene: TRBV29-1; d_gene: -; abundance: -; CDR3aa: CSVAGGTDTQYF; CDR3nt: TGCAGCGTTGCAGGGGGGACAGATACGCAGTATTTT
j_gene: TRBJ2-3; v_gene: TRBV9; d_gene: -; abundance: -; CDR3aa: CASSVDYVGTDTQYF; CDR3nt: TGTGCCAGCAGCGTAGACTACGTTGGCACAGATACGCAGTATTTT
j_gene: TRBJ2-5; v_gene: TRBV2; d_gene: -; abundance: -; CDR3aa: CASSLGVAGETQYF; CDR3nt: TGTGCCAGCAGCCTAGGGGTGGCGGGAGAGACCCAGTACTTC
j_gene: TRBJ2-7; v_gene: TRBV5-1; d_gene: TRBD2; abundance: -; CDR3aa: CASSTGGSGIYEQYF; CDR3nt: TGCGCCAGCAGCACCGGGGGTAGCGGGATATACGAGCAGTACTTC
j_gene: TRBJ2-2; v_gene: TRBV18; d_gene: -; abundance: once; CDR3aa: CASSPILANTGELFF; CDR3nt: TGTGCCAGCTCACCAATACTGGCAAACACCGGGGAGCTGTTTTTT
j_gene: TRBJ2-7; v_gene: TRBV24-1; d_gene: TRBD1; abundance: -; CDR3aa: CATSDLGQGGDEQYF; CDR3nt: TGTGCCACCAGTGATCTGGGACAGGGGGGCGACGAGCAGTACTTC
j_gene: TRBJ2-1; v_gene: TRBV6-1; d_gene: -; abundance: -; CDR3aa: CASSELAASYNEQFF; CDR3nt: TGTGCCAGCAGTGAATTAGCGGCCTCCTACAATGAGCAGTTCTTC
j_gene: TRBJ2-1; v_gene: TRBV5-1; d_gene: TRBD2; abundance: -; CDR3aa: CASSFGTSGGADEQFF; CDR3nt: TGCGCCAGCAGCTTCGGGACTAGCGGGGGGGCAGATGAGCAGTTCTTC
j_gene: TRBJ2-2; v_gene: TRBV28; d_gene: -; abundance: -; CDR3aa: CASREANTGELFF; CDR3nt: TGTGCCAGCAGGGAAGCGAACACCGGGGAGCTGTTTTTT
j_gene: TRBJ2-2; v_gene: TRBV28; d_gene: -; abundance: -; CDR3aa: CASSPGRLGTGELFF; CDR3nt: TGTGCCAGCAGTCCCGGTCGATTGGGGACCGGGGAGCTGTTTTTT
j_gene: TRBJ1-5; v_gene: TRBV7-3; d_gene: TRBD1; abundance: -; CDR3aa: CASSAPGTGNGQPQHF; CDR3nt: TGTGCCAGCAGCGCCCCCGGGACAGGGAACGGTCAGCCCCAGCATTTT
j_gene: TRBJ2-1; v_gene: TRBV30; d_gene: TRBD2; abundance: -; CDR3aa: CACRTVAGGRDEQFF; CDR3nt: TGTGCCTGCCGGACCGTAGCGGGAGGGAGGGATGAGCAGTTCTTC
j_gene: TRBJ1-3; v_gene: TRBV19; d_gene: TRBD1; abundance: -; CDR3aa: CASKKGGDSEHTIYF; CDR3nt: TGTGCCAGTAAAAAAGGGGGGGACAGCGAGCACACCATATATTTT
j_gene: TRBJ2-7; v_gene: TRBV28; d_gene: -; abundance: -; CDR3aa: CASSLTRGFRHEQYF; CDR3nt: TGTGCCAGCAGTCTCACTAGGGGTTTTCGTCACGAGCAGTACTTC
j_gene: TRBJ2-6; v_gene: TRBV6-5; d_gene: -; abundance: -; CDR3aa: CASSDISSGANVLTF; CDR3nt: TGTGCCAGCAGCGACATTAGCTCTGGGGCCAACGTCCTGACTTTC
j_gene: TRBJ1-5; v_gene: TRBV5-4; d_gene: -; abundance: -; CDR3aa: CASSFGGAGQPQHF; CDR3nt: TGTGCCAGCAGCTTCGGGGGGGCAGGGCAGCCCCAGCATTTT
j_gene: TRBJ1-3; v_gene: TRBV19; d_gene: TRBD1; abundance: once; CDR3aa: CASQGLSSGNTIYF; CDR3nt: TGTGCCTCACAGGGGCTCAGCTCTGGAAACACCATATATTTT